This T cell receptor beta chain is from a study of T cell responses to AZD1222 COVID-19 vaccine. Study-level findings and limits: Nearly half of spike-specific TCRs reportedly target unmutated variant regions.

A remark on this clone: Antigen: not known.

Profiled with immunoSEQ multiplex PCR; TCRdb holds only in-frame clones, not every one. Of 90,000 to 120,000 clones listed, 91% are singletons. Germline V gives CDR1 KGHSH, CDR2 LQKENI. This CDR3 spans 16 amino acids. Trimming stripped 3 bases from V and 6 bases from J, with 19 bases between. The sample in question was peripheral blood, obtained on day 0 of AZD1222 vaccination. The source of this sequence is an adult in good health. This chain connects TRBV18 to TRBJ2-3; either TRBD1 or TRBD2 may fit D (5 bases each). CDR3 bases: TGTGCCAGCTCACCGTCCCGGGACCGGCCCCCCGATACGCAGTATTTT. The encoded protein is CASSPSRDRPPDTQYF.